The clone carrying this T cell receptor beta chain turned up a few times. This sample is part of a study of blood T cells in healthy people across ages. Next came a second PCR, run for 7 to 11 cycles, which used a sample-barcoded 5' primer along with a J-beta primer mix. A template-switch adaptor containing 12 random nucleotides labeled each cDNA molecule. One entry per CDR3 protein, called by TCRdb with MiXCR from the 5' RACE reads. The profile shows 800,000 to 950,000 distinct CDR3 sequences, about 28% of them singletons. V lost 3 bases and J lost 4; bases outside the gene matches: 7. The CDR3 runs 15 residues. In addition, the sample was reused for a study of T cells of mothers and their children. As that report states: From each mother came over 9 million TCR beta CDR3 reads, and from each child came some 3.2 million. The study found slightly higher but non-significant overlap in related versus unrelated mother-child pairs.

V and J are TRBV12-3 or TRBV12-4 and TRBJ1-2; TRBD1 agrees at 8 bases. The clonotype originates from a middle-aged woman in good health. Input material: blood. The CDR3 DNA follows: TGTGCCAGCAGTTTCTTGGCAGGGGGCTCCTATGGCTACACCTTC. Protein product: CASSFLAGGSYGYTF.